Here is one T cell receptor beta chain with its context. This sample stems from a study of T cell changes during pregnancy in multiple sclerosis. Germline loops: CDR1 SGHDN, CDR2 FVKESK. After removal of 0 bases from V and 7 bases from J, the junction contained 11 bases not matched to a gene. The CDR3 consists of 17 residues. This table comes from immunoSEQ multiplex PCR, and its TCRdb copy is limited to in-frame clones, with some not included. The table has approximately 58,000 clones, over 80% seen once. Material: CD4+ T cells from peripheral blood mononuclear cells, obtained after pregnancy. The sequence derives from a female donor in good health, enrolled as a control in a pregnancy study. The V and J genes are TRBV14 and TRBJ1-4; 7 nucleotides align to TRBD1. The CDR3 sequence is CASSQEFKGASCEKLFF. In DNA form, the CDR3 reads TGTGCCAGCAGCCAAGAATTCAAGGGGGCGTCGTGTGAAAAACTGTTTTTT. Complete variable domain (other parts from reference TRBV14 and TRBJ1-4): EAGVTQFPSHSVIEKGQTVTLRCDPISGHDNLYWYRRVMGKEIKFLLHFVKESKQDESGMPNNRFLAERTGGTYSTLKVQPAELEDSGVYFCASSQEFKGASCEKLFFGSGTQLSVL.